This T cell receptor beta chain was sequenced during a study of blood T cell repertoires in COVID-19 (TCRdb year 2020). Context from the whole study: The collaborator samples originated in the United States, Italy and Spain and spanned the acute and convalescent phases of COVID-19. The prospective study material was composed of cDNA or gDNA derived from T cells, B-cell-depleted T cells, or PBMCs. Deeply sampled blood TCRbeta repertoires from subjects exposed to, actively infected with, or recovered from COVID-19 were included in the dataset. The repertoires were released in a freely available public database intended as a resource for research on the immune response to SARS-CoV-2. The samples were drawn from two sources: the first 160 participants of the ongoing ImmuneRACE study, and 1,254 subjects contributed by 6 global collaborators. Nearly every sample came with metadata listing a de-identified subject ID, COVID-19 status, age in years and sex. Where available, HLA class I and class II types were taken from metadata supplied by the sample provider and were not determined by assay-based typing. Paper-wide results and their limitations: The quantity of clinical and demographic metadata differed by source and by participant and was supplied without curation.

A remark on this clone: The antigen it binds to is not known. No much larger clonotype is one base removed from it; base qualities were not supplied.

Via the germline V gene, CDR1 is MDHEN and CDR2 SYDVKM. The CDR3 holds 16 amino acids from the cysteine to the phenylalanine. Of all the DNA, just the CDR3 is kept, 48 bases in frame from base 1. The V end gives up 5 bases and the J end 3 bases, leaving 7 bases in the junction not matched to a gene. TCRbeta CDR3 regions were amplified from genomic DNA by means of the immunoSEQ Assay, a bias-controlled multiplex PCR. The published analysis was carried out like this. The number of nucleated cells in each sample was estimated by amplification of reference gene primers within the assay. To quantify the absolute abundance of each unique TCRbeta CDR3 rearrangement, sequence reads were collapsed and filtered. For each sample, productive Simpson clonality was calculated by taking the square root of Simpson's diversity index across productive rearrangements. The source is immuneACCESS, and TCRdb retained only in-frame sequences with V and J called. Part of the clones is not carried over; for the studies checked, unresolved V genes explain less than half of this, and the remainder is unexplained. V and J calls and clone size follow that table, whereas D and trimming were derived from the DNA. The sample profile shows around 120,000 clones; just over 90% of them were found once. Clones ranked in the top ten supply 1.5% to 2% of the sample.

Each collaborating institution followed its own protocols to collect whole blood in K2EDTA tubes. For TCRbeta analysis, collaborators shipped samples in one of three forms: frozen whole blood, isolated PBMCs, or DNA extracted from either of those sample types. The material sequenced was peripheral blood. The chain is assembled from TRBV28 and TRBJ1-1; 12 bases in the junction line up with TRBD1. The source of this sequence is a human donor with active COVID-19. The donor label of this sample is uncertain. The CDR3 sequence is CASSPRDRGLYTEAFF. At the DNA level, the sequence is TGTGCCAGCAGTCCTAGGGACAGGGGGCTGTACACTGAAGCTTTCTTT.